This T cell receptor (beta chain) was obtained from a study of T cells in women clearing cervical HPV infection. Study results and caveats: Combining TCR richness with V gene abundances gave approximately 0.8 AUC.

immunoSEQ multiplex PCR used an average of roughly 1,300 ng genomic DNA. Sequencing used immunoSEQ multiplex PCR; TCRdb keeps in-frame clones, though not all of them. Here the sample table reports tens of thousands of clones. To note about this clone: Its antigen is not known. The read ends 3 residues shy of where the CDR3 ends; the end is completed using the germline J gene.

Germline CDR1 and CDR2: MGHRA and YSYEKL. The CDR3 covers 14 residues. V lost 4 bases, J lost 1 base, and 10 bases lay in between. The chain carries TRBV4-1 and TRBJ1-2; D not resolved. The source of this sequence is a woman between 18 and 70 years old with a cervical HPV16 infection that either progressed to CIN3+ or cleared (not recorded which). Material: blood buffy coat. The CDR3 DNA, read in part, is TGCGCCAGCAGCCCCAGAGCGAATAACTATGGC. This gives the protein CASSPRANNYG. The whole CDR3 region reads CASSPRANNYGYTF.